The T cell receptor beta chain described here comes from a study of shared clonotypes between healthy human individuals. Data came from immunoSEQ multiplex PCR; TCRdb stores just in-frame clones and leaves some out. The profile shows about 2.3 million clones, about 90% of them singletons. Trimming took 3 bases from V and 7 from J, leaving 7 bases between them. The CDR3 sequence is 11 residues long. From germline, CDR1 is MDHEN and CDR2 SYDVKM. With regard to this clone: The sample has other DNA sequences that encode this CDR3 too.

This receptor was taken from a man younger than 35 in good health. Some clones in this sample may be carry-over from other donors' samples. The genes are TRBV28 and TRBJ2-7; D remains unclear. What was sequenced was naive CD4+ T cells from PBMCs. Subset in this sample: CD45RA+ positively selected. CDR3 bases: TGTGCCAGCAGTTTGTTTGGGGAGCAGTACTTC. This gives the protein CASSLFGEQYF.